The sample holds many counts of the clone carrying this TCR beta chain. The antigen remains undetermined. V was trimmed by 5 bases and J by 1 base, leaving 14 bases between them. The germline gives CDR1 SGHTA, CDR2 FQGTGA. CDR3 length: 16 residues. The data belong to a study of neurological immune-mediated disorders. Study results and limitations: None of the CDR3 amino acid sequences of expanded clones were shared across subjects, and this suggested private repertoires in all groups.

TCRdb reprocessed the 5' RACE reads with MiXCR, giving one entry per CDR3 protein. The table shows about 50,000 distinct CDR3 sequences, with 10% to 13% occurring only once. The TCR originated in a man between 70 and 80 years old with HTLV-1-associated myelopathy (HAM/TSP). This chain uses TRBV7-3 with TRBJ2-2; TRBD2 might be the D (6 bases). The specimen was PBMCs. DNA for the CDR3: TGTGCCAGCAGCCTATCGGGCGGGAAGAACACCGGGGAGCTGTTTTTT. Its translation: CASSLSGGKNTGELFF.